Each of the 9 T cell receptor beta chains below was sequenced from the same sample in a study of a mutant IDH1 vaccine in newly diagnosed glioma (dated by TCRdb to about 2021). The library was obtained by the immunoSEQ multiplex PCR assay. Held by TCRdb, this immuneACCESS table contains in-frame sequences only and omits some clones. Under half of the omission traces to an unresolved V gene where checked; the cause of the rest is unknown. The sample records 50,000 to 85,000 clones, about 87% of which are singletons. 10% to 15% of the sample is held by the ten biggest clonotypes. The time point label for this specimen denotes: week 23, last vaccination. Each vaccine dose, consisting of 300 ug of a 20-mer mutant IDH1 peptide in Montanide, was administered subcutaneously with topical imiquimod. These receptors have no identified antigens. The starting material was PBMCs, obtained from a glioma patient whose treatment included an IDH1 peptide vaccine. These receptors were taken from a man aged 18 to 30 with glioma.

The CDR3 DNA reads TGCGCCAGCAGCTTGTGGTCAGGGGCCTTGAGTGAGCAGTTCTTC. Protein product: CASSLWSGALSEQFF. This rearrangement joins TRBV5-1 to TRBJ2-1, with D perhaps matching TRBD1 (6 bases). There are 15 residues in the CDR3. CDR1 SGHRS and CDR2 YFSETQ come from the germline V gene. V lost 1 base and J lost 9, with 17 bases in between.

V and J are TRBV9 and TRBJ1-1; D not resolved. Trimming shortened V by 3 bases and J by 0 bases, and 6 bases separated the two germline ends. The germline gives CDR1 SGDLS, CDR2 YYNGEE. CDR3 size: 13 residues. The CDR3 sequence: CASSAALNTEAFF. The DNA of the CDR3 is TGTGCCAGCAGCGCCGCCCTGAACACTGAAGCTTTCTTT.

The rearrangement links TRBV11-3 to TRBJ2-1; 9 bases fit TRBD1. Germline V gene sequence: CDR1 SGHNT, CDR2 YENEEA. J was trimmed by 10 bases and V by 4 bases; bases with no gene match: 11. The CDR3 length is 15 residues. The CDR3 nucleotides read TGTGCCAGCAGCTCCCGAGGGGGGACAGGGCCGGAGCAGTTCTTC. It translates to CASSSRGGTGPEQFF.

CDR3 region: CASRTHSGAYNEQFF. Here the CDR3 DNA reads TGTGCCAGCAGGACCCATAGCGGGGCCTACAATGAGCAGTTCTTC. The chain has TRBV25-1 and TRBJ2-1; 8 bases align to TRBD2. This CDR3 has 15 amino acids. After removal of 6 bases from V and 2 bases from J, the junction contained 6 bases not matched to a gene. CDR1 MGHDK and CDR2 SYGVNS come from the germline V gene.

The V gene is TRBV4-3, the J gene TRBJ1-1, with D unresolved. The CDR3 contains 16 residues. V dropped 0 bases and J dropped 3 bases, with 14 bases sitting between them. Germline V gene lookup returns CDR1 LGHNA and CDR2 YSLEER. The CDR3, as DNA: TGCGCCAGCAGCCAAGATGAGGGTATGGCTTACACTGAAGCTTTCTTT. The encoded protein is CASSQDEGMAYTEAFF.

This clone is medium-sized by share. This chain connects TRBV27 to TRBJ1-5; 9 bases map to TRBD1. The germline gives CDR1 MNHEY, CDR2 SMNVEV (reference sequence). The trim removed 8 bases at V and 6 bases at J, leaving 2 bases unmatched. This CDR3 has 12 amino acids. CDR3 loop: CASGTGIQPQHF. The CDR3 DNA reads TGTGCCAGCGGGACAGGGATTCAGCCCCAGCATTTT.

The chain couples TRBV27 to TRBJ2-1; D call uncertain. This CDR3 spans 14 amino acids. From germline, CDR1 is MNHEY and CDR2 SMNVEV (reference sequence). V was shortened by 5 bases and J by 2 bases, with 10 bases between the two germline ends. The CDR3 coding sequence is TGTGCCAGCAGTCAACGAGGTGCCTACAATGAGCAGTTCTTC. Its protein is CASSQRGAYNEQFF.

The rearrangement joins TRBV4-1 to TRBJ1-1; possible D gene TRBD1, 6 bases. The ends were cut back, 4 bases at V and 4 bases at J, with 16 bases in the middle. Germline CDR1 MGHRA, CDR2 YSYEKL. This CDR3 has 15 amino acids. The chain's CDR3 is CASSPGLGGPTEAFF. In DNA form, the CDR3 reads TGCGCCAGCAGCCCCGGACTCGGGGGGCCCACTGAAGCTTTCTTT.

The chain links TRBV7-9 to TRBJ1-3, with a possible D match to TRBD1 (5 bases). This CDR3 has 14 amino acids. The germline V gene has CDR1 SEHNR and CDR2 FQNEAQ (reference sequence). The germline V and J ends were trimmed by 2 bases and 3 bases, with 8 bases remaining between them. The CDR3 region has the DNA TGTGCCAGCAGCTTACAGGGTGTTGGAAACACCATATATTTT. Translated, it gives CASSLQGVGNTIYF.